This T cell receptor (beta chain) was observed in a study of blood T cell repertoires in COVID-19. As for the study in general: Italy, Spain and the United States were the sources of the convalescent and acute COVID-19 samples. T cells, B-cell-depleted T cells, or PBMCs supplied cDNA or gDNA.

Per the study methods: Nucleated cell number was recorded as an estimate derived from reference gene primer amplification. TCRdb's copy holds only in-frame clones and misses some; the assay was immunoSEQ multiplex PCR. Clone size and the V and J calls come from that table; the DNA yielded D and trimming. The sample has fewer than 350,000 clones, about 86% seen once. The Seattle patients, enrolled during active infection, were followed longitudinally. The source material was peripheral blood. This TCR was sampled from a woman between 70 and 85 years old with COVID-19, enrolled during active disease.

This CDR3 reads CASSVGDRTNYGYTF. The CDR3 coding sequence is TGTGCCAGCAGCGTAGGGGACAGGACTAACTATGGCTACACCTTC. J is TRBJ1-2 and V is TRBV9, with 8 bases fitting TRBD1. CDR1 SGDLS and CDR2 YYNGEE come from the germline V gene. The V segment lost 0 bases and the J segment 0 bases; nucleotides outside the gene matches: 1. The CDR3 sequence is 15 residues long.